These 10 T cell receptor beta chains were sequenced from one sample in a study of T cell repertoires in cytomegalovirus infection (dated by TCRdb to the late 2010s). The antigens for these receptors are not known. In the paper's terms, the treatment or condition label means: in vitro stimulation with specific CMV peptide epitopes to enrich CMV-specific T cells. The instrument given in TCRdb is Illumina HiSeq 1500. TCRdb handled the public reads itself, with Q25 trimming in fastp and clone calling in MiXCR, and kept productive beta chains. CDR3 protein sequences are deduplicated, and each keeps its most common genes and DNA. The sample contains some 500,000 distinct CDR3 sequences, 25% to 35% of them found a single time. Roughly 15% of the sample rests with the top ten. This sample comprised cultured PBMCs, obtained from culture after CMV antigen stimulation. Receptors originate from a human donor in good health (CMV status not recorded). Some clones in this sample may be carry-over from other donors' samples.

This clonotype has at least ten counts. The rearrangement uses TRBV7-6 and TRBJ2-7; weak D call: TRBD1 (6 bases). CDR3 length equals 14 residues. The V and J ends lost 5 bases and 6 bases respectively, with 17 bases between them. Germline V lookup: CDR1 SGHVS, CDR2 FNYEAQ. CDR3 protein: CASSLRTALVEQYF. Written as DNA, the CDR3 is TGTGCCAGCAGCCTTAGGACAGCTCTCGTCGAGCAGTACTTC.

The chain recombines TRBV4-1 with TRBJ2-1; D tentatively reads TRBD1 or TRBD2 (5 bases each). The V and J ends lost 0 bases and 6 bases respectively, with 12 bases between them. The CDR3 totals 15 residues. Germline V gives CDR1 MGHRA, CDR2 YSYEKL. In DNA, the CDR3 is TGCGCCAGCAGCCAAGAACCGGGACGGCTCAATGAGCAGTTCTTC. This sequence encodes CASSQEPGRLNEQFF.

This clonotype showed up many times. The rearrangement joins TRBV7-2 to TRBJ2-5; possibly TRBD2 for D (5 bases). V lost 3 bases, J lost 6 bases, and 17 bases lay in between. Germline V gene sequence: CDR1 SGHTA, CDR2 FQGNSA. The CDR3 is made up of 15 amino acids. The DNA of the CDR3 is TGTGCCAGCAGCTTGAGTAGCGCGACTGCCCAGACCCAGTACTTC. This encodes CASSLSSATAQTQYF.

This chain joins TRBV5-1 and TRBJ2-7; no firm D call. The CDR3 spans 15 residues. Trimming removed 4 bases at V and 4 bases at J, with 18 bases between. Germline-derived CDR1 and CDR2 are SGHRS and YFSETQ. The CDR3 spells CASSPDGSPSYEQYF. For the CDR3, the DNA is TGCGCCAGCAGCCCCGATGGTAGCCCTTCTTACGAGCAGTACTTC.

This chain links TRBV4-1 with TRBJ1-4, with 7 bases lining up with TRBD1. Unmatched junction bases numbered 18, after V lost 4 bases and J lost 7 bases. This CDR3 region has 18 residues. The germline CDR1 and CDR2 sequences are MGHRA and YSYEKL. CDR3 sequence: CASSLRNTVQGVREKLFF. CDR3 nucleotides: TGCGCCAGCAGCCTCCGCAACACTGTTCAGGGGGTACGTGAAAAACTGTTTTTT.

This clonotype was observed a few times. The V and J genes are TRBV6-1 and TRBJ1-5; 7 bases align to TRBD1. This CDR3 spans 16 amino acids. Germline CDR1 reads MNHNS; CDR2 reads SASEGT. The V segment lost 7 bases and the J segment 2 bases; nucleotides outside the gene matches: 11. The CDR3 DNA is TGTGCCAGCAAGGGACAGCTTCCTAGCCGCAATCAGCCCCAGCATTTT. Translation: CASKGQLPSRNQPQHF.

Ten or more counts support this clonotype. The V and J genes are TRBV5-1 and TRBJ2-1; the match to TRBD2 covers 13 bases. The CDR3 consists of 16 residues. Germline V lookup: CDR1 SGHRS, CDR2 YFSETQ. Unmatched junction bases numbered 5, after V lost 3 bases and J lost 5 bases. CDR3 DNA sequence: TGCGCCAGCAGCTCGGGACTAGCGGGAAAGAACAATGAGCAGTTCTTC. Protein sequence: CASSSGLAGKNNEQFF.

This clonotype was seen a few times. DNA for the CDR3: TGTGCCAGTTCAGCCCCAGGGGGACTAGCGGAGCGGCGAGGGACCCAGTACTTC. Protein product: CASSAPGGLAERRGTQYF. This rearrangement joins TRBV19 to TRBJ2-5; 11 nucleotides align to TRBD2. This CDR3 has 18 amino acids. V was clipped by 8 bases and J by 7 bases; unmatched bases: 21. Germline CDR1 reads LNHDA; CDR2 reads SQIVND (reference sequence).

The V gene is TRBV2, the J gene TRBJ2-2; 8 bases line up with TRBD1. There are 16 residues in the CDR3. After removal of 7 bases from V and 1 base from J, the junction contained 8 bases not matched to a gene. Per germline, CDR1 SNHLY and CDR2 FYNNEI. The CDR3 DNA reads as TGTGCCAGCAACGGACAGGGCCAATTGAACACCGGGGAGCTGTTTTTT. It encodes CASNGQGQLNTGELFF.

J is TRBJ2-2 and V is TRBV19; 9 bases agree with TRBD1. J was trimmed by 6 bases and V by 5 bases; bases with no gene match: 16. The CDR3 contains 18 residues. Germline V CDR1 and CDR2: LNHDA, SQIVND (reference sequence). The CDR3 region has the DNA TGTGCCAGTAGTCCCTCATACGGGACAGGGACCTTCTCCGGGGAGCTGTTTTTT. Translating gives CASSPSYGTGTFSGELFF.